The clone carrying this T cell receptor beta chain was observed a handful of times. The antigen remains undetermined. The data stem from a study of beta chain features in type 1 diabetes. V trimming: 2 bases; J trimming: 4 bases; junction bases outside the gene matches: 14. Germline V gives CDR1 SGHRS, CDR2 YFSETQ. This CDR3 is 18 amino acids long. Isolated RNA was reverse transcribed in full, so expressed TCRB transcripts were sequenced. This table comes from immunoSEQ multiplex PCR, and its TCRdb copy is limited to in-frame clones, with some not included. The sample shows 90,000 to 110,000 clones, almost 40% of them seen only once. In total, each donor contributed a single heparinised blood draw that averaged roughly 100 mL. Each population that was sorted was more than 95% pure. Notes on the study in general: Insertions were fewer and deletions more numerous at VDJ junctions in type 1 diabetes patients.

The V gene is TRBV5-1, the J gene TRBJ2-1; 8 nucleotides match TRBD2. This TCR came from a woman aged 18-29 years in good health. Input material: stem cell memory CD4+ T cells from blood. This chain's CDR3 is CASSLSLPGGPAYNEQFF. CDR3 nucleotides: TGCGCCAGCAGCTTATCTCTTCCGGGAGGGCCAGCGTACAATGAGCAGTTCTTC.